The 12 T cell receptor beta chains below were found in one sample sequenced in a study of blood T cell repertoires in COVID-19. Clones were read by immunoSEQ multiplex PCR, and TCRdb kept only the in-frame ones, dropping some. The sample comprises roughly 60,000 clones, 75% to 80% of which are singletons, and around 25% rests with the top ten. The sequencing sample was made of peripheral blood. The receptors stem from a human donor in a cohort sampled during active COVID-19.

This clone is a singleton in its sample. The V call is TRBV2, the J call TRBJ2-5; 7 bases fit TRBD1. Germline values: CDR1 SNHLY, CDR2 FYNNEI. Unmatched junction bases numbered 7, after V lost 6 bases and J lost 3 bases. The CDR3 sequence is 14 residues long. DNA for the CDR3: TGTGCCAGCAGGTTCGGGACAGAAAAAGAGACCCAGTACTTC. Protein product: CASRFGTEKETQYF. The variable domain in full, completed from reference TRBV2 and TRBJ2-5, reads EPEVTQTPSHQVTQMGQEVILRCVPISNHLYFYWYRQILGQKVEFLVSFYNNEISEKSEIFDDQFSVERPDGSNFTLKIRSTKLEDSAMYFCASRFGTEKETQYFGPGTRLLVL.

The V and J genes are TRBV5-8 and TRBJ2-5; D remains ambiguous. The CDR3 runs to 13 residues. Deletions cut 4 bases from V and 4 bases from J, with 11 bases between. Germline values: CDR1 SGHTS, CDR2 YDEGEE. DNA of the CDR3: TGTGCCAGCAGCCACGACAAGTCAGAGACCCAGTACTTC. Translated: CASSHDKSETQYF.

This clone has a handful of counts. The J gene is TRBJ1-2, the V gene TRBV6-6, with D unresolved. CDR1 is MNHNY and CDR2 is SVGAGI in the germline V gene (reference sequence). Trimming took 6 bases from V and 3 from J, leaving 5 bases between them. This CDR3 is 11 amino acids long. In nucleotides, the CDR3 is TGTGCCAGCAGCGTAGACTATGGCTACACCTTC. It codes for CASSVDYGYTF.

The V and J genes are TRBV7-9 and TRBJ2-5, with D possibly being TRBD1 (5 bases). The V end was cut by 1 base, the J end by 1 base, with 10 bases between. Germline lookup yields CDR1 SEHNR and CDR2 FQNEAQ (reference sequence). There are 15 residues in the CDR3. CDR3 sequence: CASSLVTGLQETQYF. DNA for the CDR3: TGTGCCAGCAGCTTAGTAACAGGTCTCCAAGAGACCCAGTACTTC.

The DNA for the CDR3 is TGTGCCACCAGCAGGGGGGGGAGTCGTACTTATGGCTACACCTTC. This codes for CATSRGGSRTYGYTF. The J gene is TRBJ1-2, the V gene TRBV15; weak D call: TRBD1 (5 bases). The CDR3 spans 15 residues. Trimming shortened V by 3 bases and J by 5 bases, and 16 bases separated the two germline ends. The germline gives CDR1 LNHNV, CDR2 YYDKDF (reference sequence).

This chain links TRBV27 with TRBJ2-7, with a possible D match to TRBD1 (6 bases). The CDR3 loop spans 18 amino acids. The germline CDR1 and CDR2 sequences are MNHEY and SMNVEV (reference sequence). V lost 3 bases, J lost 2 bases, and 23 bases lay in between. The CDR3 DNA sequence: TGTGCCAGCAGTTTGGGGATAAGGACAGATTCCACCACCTACGAGCAGTACTTC. Translation: CASSLGIRTDSTTYEQYF.

The rearrangement links TRBV5-1 to TRBJ1-2; perhaps TRBD1 as D (5 bases). CDR1 and CDR2 from the germline V gene are SGHRS and YFSETQ. The V gene lost 4 bases and the J gene lost 4 bases, with 11 bases spanning the gap. The CDR3 has 13 residues. The CDR3 reads CASSVDRTYGYTF. In nucleotides, the CDR3 is TGCGCCAGCAGCGTTGACAGAACCTATGGCTACACCTTC.

This sequence joins TRBV27 and TRBJ2-7, with D possibly matching TRBD2 (6 bases). The CDR3 is 15 residues long. Germline loops: CDR1 MNHEY, CDR2 SMNVEV (reference sequence). V lost 4 bases and J 3 bases, leaving 16 bases between the germline ends. The CDR3 DNA sequence: TGTGCCAGCAGTTGGGGGGATCGTGGGGTCTACGAGCAGTACTTC. Translating gives CASSWGDRGVYEQYF.

This chain links TRBV18 with TRBJ1-1; D is ambiguous. Germline CDR1 reads KGHSH; CDR2 reads LQKENI. Trimming removed 5 bases from V and 2 bases from J, with 15 bases in between. There are 15 residues in the CDR3. DNA of the CDR3: TGTGCCAGCTCAACTTATTCGCAGACTAACACTGAAGCTTTCTTT. Translation gives CASSTYSQTNTEAFF.

The V gene is TRBV19, the J gene TRBJ1-2; TRBD1 aligns across 12 bases. The CDR3 sequence is 16 residues long. With V trimmed by 0 bases and J by 6 bases, 5 bases remained unmatched. Germline V CDR1 and CDR2: LNHDA, SQIVND (reference sequence). This CDR3 is CASSIEGTGGANGYTF. The CDR3 DNA sequence: TGTGCCAGTAGTATAGAAGGGACAGGGGGCGCAAATGGCTACACCTTC.

The chain couples TRBV6-6 to TRBJ2-7; TRBD1 aligns across 10 bases. This CDR3 spans 15 amino acids. With 6 bases clipped from V and 6 bases from J, the junction kept 11 bases outside the gene matches. Germline CDR1 is MNHNY and CDR2 is SVGAGI (reference sequence). The CDR3, as DNA: TGTGCCAGCAGGTCGACAGGGGGCAAAGGGCTCGAGCAGTACTTC. It is translated as CASRSTGGKGLEQYF.

The chain combines TRBV2 with TRBJ1-1; D call uncertain. CDR3 size: 13 residues. Trimming shortened V by 3 bases and J by 4 bases, and 9 bases separated the two germline ends. Germline-derived CDR1 and CDR2 are SNHLY and FYNNEI. CDR3: CASSDQRTTEAFF. The CDR3 nucleotides read TGTGCCAGCAGTGATCAGCGGACCACTGAAGCTTTCTTT.